The 24 T cell receptor beta chains below all came from one sample that was sequenced in a study of monozygotic twins with cystic fibrosis (dated by TCRdb to the early 2020s). The library relied on the immunoSEQ multiplex PCR assay. Here the immuneACCESS table is served through TCRdb, limited to in-frame sequences with V and J called. Missing clones are a known gap in these copies; in checked studies unresolved V genes cover under half, and the rest lacks a known reason. The sample table holds about 19,000 clones, of which 97% were seen once. The ten largest clones capture around 1.9% of the sample. The sequencing input was blood. These receptors all come from a young woman with cystic fibrosis.

The chain couples TRBV29-1 to TRBJ1-2, with 9 bases fitting TRBD1. Trimming at V came to 3 bases and at J to 8 bases, leaving 10 bases not matched to a gene. This CDR3 is 14 amino acids long. Germline V lookup: CDR1 SQVTM, CDR2 ANQGSEA. For the CDR3, the DNA is TGCAGCGTTGACCCAGCCGGGACAGGGAGCGGCTACACCTTC. Its protein product is CSVDPAGTGSGYTF.

V and J are TRBV18 and TRBJ1-1, with D hard to call. The CDR3 length is 14 residues. In germline, CDR1 is KGHSH, CDR2 LQKENI. The germline V and J ends were trimmed by 2 bases and 0 bases, with 7 bases remaining between them. The DNA of the CDR3 is TGTGCCAGCTCACCAGTCGTGATGAACACTGAAGCTTTCTTT. Protein sequence: CASSPVVMNTEAFF. Full variable domain (outside the CDR3, taken from reference TRBV18 and TRBJ1-1): NAGVMQNPRHLVRRRGQEARLRCSPMKGHSHVYWYRQLPEEGLKFMVYLQKENIIDESGMPKERFSAEFPKEGPSILRIQQVVRGDSAAYFCASSPVVMNTEAFFGQGTRLTVV.

The chain combines TRBV5-6 with TRBJ1-5; 7 bases map to TRBD1. Trimming removed 4 bases from V and 1 base from J; junction bases left unmatched: 8. The V gene's germline CDR1 is SGHDT and CDR2 YYEEEE. The CDR3 has 16 residues. For the CDR3, the DNA is TGTGCCAGCAGCCTAGGCCGGACAGGCAGCAATCAGCCCCAGCATTTT. It translates to CASSLGRTGSNQPQHF.

The chain recombines TRBV19 with TRBJ1-6; TRBD1 matches at 9 bases. The V gene's germline CDR1 is LNHDA and CDR2 SQIVND (reference sequence). The trim removed 5 bases at V and 9 bases at J, leaving 8 bases unmatched. This CDR3 comprises 15 residues. Written as DNA, the CDR3 is TGTGCCAGTAGTTTAACAGGGGGCGTCATTTCACCCCTCCACTTT. Encoded protein: CASSLTGGVISPLHF.

This clone was found once. The J gene is TRBJ1-1, the V gene TRBV29-1; D ambiguous. CDR3 length equals 14 residues. Germline CDR1 and CDR2: SQVTM and ANQGSEA. V lost 0 bases to trimming and J lost 3 bases, with 11 bases between them. Written as DNA, the CDR3 is TGCAGCGTTGAAGATCTGAGGGTGGACACTGAAGCTTTCTTT. This translates into CSVEDLRVDTEAFF.

The rearrangement links TRBV4-1 to TRBJ2-7; D is perhaps TRBD1 (5 bases). V was cut by 1 base and J by 1 base, with 14 bases left in between. Germline-derived CDR1 and CDR2 are MGHRA and YSYEKL. The CDR3 has 16 amino acids. The CDR3 here is CASSQVGAASSYEQYF. Here the CDR3 DNA reads TGCGCCAGCAGCCAAGTAGGGGCAGCATCTTCCTACGAGCAGTACTTC.

The chain recombines TRBV7-8 with TRBJ1-1; D perhaps matches TRBD1 (6 bases). V dropped 1 base and J dropped 0 bases, with 9 bases sitting between them. CDR1 SGHVS and CDR2 FQNEAQ come from the germline V gene. The CDR3 runs to 15 residues. The CDR3 sequence is CASSLVGGMNTEAFF. The CDR3 DNA sequence: TGTGCCAGCAGCTTAGTGGGGGGCATGAACACTGAAGCTTTCTTT.

This sequence joins TRBV7-9 and TRBJ2-4; D is ambiguous. This CDR3 spans 12 amino acids. Trimming left V 1 base short and J 6 bases short, with 4 bases between. From germline, CDR1 is SEHNR and CDR2 FQNEAQ (reference sequence). The CDR3: CASSLDLNIQYF. In DNA, the CDR3 is TGTGCCAGCAGCTTAGACTTAAACATTCAGTACTTC.

The V gene is TRBV11-2, the J gene TRBJ2-1, with 7 bases lining up with TRBD1. CDR1 is SGHAT and CDR2 is FQNNGV in the germline V gene. Trimming cost V 4 bases and J 7 bases; bases outside gene matches: 19. This CDR3 has 18 residues. The CDR3 spells CASSSSYQRGPWGNEQFF. The CDR3 nucleotides read TGTGCCAGCAGCTCTTCGTACCAGAGGGGGCCTTGGGGGAATGAGCAGTTCTTC.

The rearrangement uses TRBV2 and TRBJ2-6; 9 bases are a match to TRBD1. CDR1 is SNHLY and CDR2 is FYNNEI in the germline V gene. The trim removed 8 bases at V and 2 bases at J, leaving 4 bases unmatched. The CDR3 is made up of 15 amino acids. CDR3: CASGTGQAGANVLTF. In nucleotides, the CDR3 is TGTGCCAGCGGGACAGGGCAAGCTGGGGCCAACGTCCTGACTTTC.

There are a few counts of this clone. The chain couples TRBV19 to TRBJ1-2, with D unresolved. V was pared by 2 bases and J by 2 bases, with 12 bases between. This CDR3 contains 15 residues. Germline V lookup: CDR1 LNHDA, CDR2 SQIVND (reference sequence). The chain's CDR3 is CASSIWWRSNYGYTF. CDR3 DNA sequence: TGTGCCAGTAGTATATGGTGGCGAAGCAACTATGGCTACACCTTC.

The V call is TRBV10-3, the J call TRBJ1-5; 7 positions match TRBD1. This CDR3 spans 13 amino acids. Per germline, CDR1 ENHRY and CDR2 SYGVKD. The junction had 4 bases not matched to a gene; V was cut back by 10 bases and J by 1 base. The CDR3 is CATQGNSNQPQHF. In nucleotides, the CDR3 is TGTGCCACACAGGGGAACAGCAATCAGCCCCAGCATTTT.

The chain uses TRBV5-4 and TRBJ2-7; no firm D call. The CDR3 loop spans 15 amino acids. V was cut by 1 base and J by 0 bases, with 11 bases left in between. Per the germline V gene, CDR1 is SGHNT and CDR2 is YYREEE (reference sequence). The CDR3 here is CASSLYGVSSYEQYF. The CDR3 coding sequence is TGTGCCAGCAGCTTGTACGGCGTAAGCTCCTACGAGCAGTACTTC.

The rearrangement uses TRBV6-1 and TRBJ1-1; D may be TRBD1 (5 bases). The CDR3 has 13 residues. From germline, CDR1 is MNHNS and CDR2 SASEGT. With 4 bases removed from V and 11 bases from J, the gap between germline ends came to 17 bases. CDR3 nucleotides: TGTGCCAGCAGTGCCGACAGAAAATCGCAGGCTTTCTTT. Translation: CASSADRKSQAFF.

This chain uses TRBV2 with TRBJ2-7; maybe TRBD2 (5 bases). Per germline, CDR1 SNHLY and CDR2 FYNNEI. Trimming took 10 bases from V and 1 from J, leaving 11 bases between them. The CDR3 covers 12 residues. The DNA for the CDR3 is TGTGCCACCTGGGCGGGTTCCTACGAGCAGTACTTC. Residues: CATWAGSYEQYF.

This clone was seen just once. The gene calls are TRBV10-3 and TRBJ1-1; D may be TRBD1 (5 bases). V shed 8 bases and J shed 0 bases, with 7 bases lying between them. The CDR3 is made up of 12 amino acids. Germline V gene data show CDR1 as ENHRY and CDR2 as SYGVKD. The CDR3 reads CAIGAMNTEAFF. The CDR3 DNA is TGTGCCATCGGGGCCATGAACACTGAAGCTTTCTTT.

This chain uses TRBV29-1 with TRBJ2-3; no reliable D call. V was shortened by 3 bases and J by 0 bases, with 7 bases between the two germline ends. Germline lookup yields CDR1 SQVTM and CDR2 ANQGSEA. The CDR3 extends over 13 amino acids. CDR3 bases: TGCAGCGTTGAGCGGAGTAGCACAGATACGCAGTATTTT. Its translation is CSVERSSTDTQYF.

The J gene is TRBJ1-2, the V gene TRBV7-9; D call uncertain. The CDR3 has 16 residues. The ends were cut back, 4 bases at V and 0 bases at J, with 15 bases in the middle. The germline gives CDR1 SEHNR, CDR2 FQNEAQ (reference sequence). CDR3 nucleotide sequence: TGTGCCAGCAGCTCGGGAAAAAGAGTAACTAACTATGGCTACACCTTC. Amino acids: CASSSGKRVTNYGYTF.

The chain recombines TRBV5-1 with TRBJ2-7; perhaps TRBD2 as D (6 bases). V gave up 4 bases and J gave up 2 bases, with 16 bases separating them. CDR1 is SGHRS, CDR2 YFSETQ, per germline. CDR3 size: 15 residues. In DNA, the CDR3 is TGCGCCAGCAGCCCCACACGGCGGGACGCCTACGAGCAGTACTTC. This gives the protein CASSPTRRDAYEQYF.

The V gene is TRBV4-3, the J gene TRBJ2-1; 15 bases are a match to TRBD2. V was clipped by 0 bases and J by 6 bases; unmatched bases: 12. The germline V gene encodes CDR1 LGHNA and CDR2 YSLEER. This CDR3 spans 20 amino acids. The CDR3 spells CASSQDPWTSGGARSNEQFF. The DNA for the CDR3 is TGCGCCAGCAGCCAAGATCCTTGGACTAGCGGGGGGGCCCGGAGCAATGAGCAGTTCTTC.

This chain joins TRBV5-1 and TRBJ2-3, with 16 bases identical to TRBD2. CDR1 is SGHRS and CDR2 is YFSETQ in the germline V gene. This CDR3 is built from 18 residues. V shed 4 bases and J 3 bases; nucleotides not matched to a gene: 8. The CDR3 here is CASSLGLAGGPVTDTQYF. The CDR3 DNA reads TGCGCCAGCAGCCTGGGACTAGCGGGGGGGCCAGTGACAGATACGCAGTATTTT.

The CDR3 DNA reads as TGTGCCAGCAGTTACTCGAACAGACAGGGAGCGCATGGCTACACCTTC. This encodes CASSYSNRQGAHGYTF. The chain employs TRBV6-5 and TRBJ1-2; 7 bases agree with TRBD1. The CDR3 spans 16 residues. Germline CDR1 MNHEY, CDR2 SVGAGI. The V gene end was trimmed by 0 bases and the J gene end by 6 bases; junction bases not matched to a gene: 10.

The chain is built from TRBV19 and TRBJ2-1; D remains unclear. CDR3 length: 13 amino acids. V lost 4 bases to trimming and J lost 3 bases, with 7 bases between them. The germline gives CDR1 LNHDA, CDR2 SQIVND (reference sequence). The CDR3 here is CASSKSNYNEQFF. The CDR3 DNA reads TGTGCCAGTAGTAAGAGTAACTACAATGAGCAGTTCTTC.

The chain uses TRBV6-1 and TRBJ2-7; D could derive from TRBD1 or TRBD2 (6 bases each). There are 15 residues in the CDR3. CDR1 is MNHNS and CDR2 is SASEGT in the germline V gene. The V gene lost 7 bases and the J gene lost 4 bases, with 20 bases spanning the gap. CDR3 amino acids: CASNLDMGGEYEQYF. Written as DNA, the CDR3 is TGTGCCAGCAATTTAGACATGGGGGGCGAATACGAGCAGTACTTC.